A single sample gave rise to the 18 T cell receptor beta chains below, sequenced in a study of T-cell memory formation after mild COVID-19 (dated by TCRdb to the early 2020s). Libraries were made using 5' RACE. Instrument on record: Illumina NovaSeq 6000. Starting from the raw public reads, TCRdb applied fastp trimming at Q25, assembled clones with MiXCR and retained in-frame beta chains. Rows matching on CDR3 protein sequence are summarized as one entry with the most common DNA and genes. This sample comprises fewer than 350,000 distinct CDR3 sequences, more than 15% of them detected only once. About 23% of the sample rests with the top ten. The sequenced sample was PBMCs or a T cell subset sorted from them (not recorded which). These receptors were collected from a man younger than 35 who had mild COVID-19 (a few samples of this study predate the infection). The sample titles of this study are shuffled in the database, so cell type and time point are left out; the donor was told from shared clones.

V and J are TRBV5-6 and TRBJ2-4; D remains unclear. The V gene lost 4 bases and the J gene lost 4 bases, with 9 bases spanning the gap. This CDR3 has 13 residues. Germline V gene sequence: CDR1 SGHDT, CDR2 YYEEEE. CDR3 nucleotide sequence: TGTGCCAGCAGCCCAGACCCGAAAAACATTCAGTACTTC. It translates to CASSPDPKNIQYF.

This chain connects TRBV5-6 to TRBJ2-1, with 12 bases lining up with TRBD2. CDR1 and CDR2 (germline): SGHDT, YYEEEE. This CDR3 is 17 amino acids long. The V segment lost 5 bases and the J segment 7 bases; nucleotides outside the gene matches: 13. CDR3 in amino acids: CASSSWARTSGENEQFF. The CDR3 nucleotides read TGTGCCAGCAGTTCCTGGGCCAGGACTAGCGGGGAGAATGAGCAGTTCTTC.

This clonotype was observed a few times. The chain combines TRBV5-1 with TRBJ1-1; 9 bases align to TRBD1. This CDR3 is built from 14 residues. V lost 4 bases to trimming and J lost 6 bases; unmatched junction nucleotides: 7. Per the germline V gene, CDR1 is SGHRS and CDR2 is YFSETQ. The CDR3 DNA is TGCGCCAGCAGCGGGAGACAGGGGGACGCTGAAGCTTTCTTT. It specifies CASSGRQGDAEAFF.

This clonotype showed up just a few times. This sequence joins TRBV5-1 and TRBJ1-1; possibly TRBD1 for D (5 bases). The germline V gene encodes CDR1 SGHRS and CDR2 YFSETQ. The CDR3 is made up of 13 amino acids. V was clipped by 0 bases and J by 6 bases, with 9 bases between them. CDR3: CASSLDPTAEAFF. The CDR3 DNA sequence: TGCGCCAGCAGCTTGGATCCGACAGCTGAAGCTTTCTTT.

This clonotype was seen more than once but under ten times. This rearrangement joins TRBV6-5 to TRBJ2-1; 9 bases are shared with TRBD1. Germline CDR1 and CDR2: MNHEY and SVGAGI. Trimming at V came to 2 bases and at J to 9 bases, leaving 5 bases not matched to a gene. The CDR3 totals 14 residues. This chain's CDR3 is CASSYGTGTGEQFF. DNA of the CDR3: TGTGCCAGCAGTTACGGGACAGGGACTGGTGAGCAGTTCTTC.

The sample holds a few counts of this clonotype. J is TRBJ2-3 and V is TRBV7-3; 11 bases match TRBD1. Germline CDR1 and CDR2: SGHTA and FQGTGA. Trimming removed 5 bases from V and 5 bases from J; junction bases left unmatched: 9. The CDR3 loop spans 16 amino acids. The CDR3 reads CASSAGQGAIGDTQYF. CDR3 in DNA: TGTGCCAGCAGCGCCGGACAGGGGGCAATCGGAGATACGCAGTATTTT.

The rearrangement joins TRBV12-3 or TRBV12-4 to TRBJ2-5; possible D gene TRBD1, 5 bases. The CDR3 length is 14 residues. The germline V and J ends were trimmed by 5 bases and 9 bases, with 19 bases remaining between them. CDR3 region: CASSRLGAPEAQYF. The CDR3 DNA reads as TGTGCCAGCAGTCGATTAGGGGCCCCCGAGGCCCAGTACTTC.

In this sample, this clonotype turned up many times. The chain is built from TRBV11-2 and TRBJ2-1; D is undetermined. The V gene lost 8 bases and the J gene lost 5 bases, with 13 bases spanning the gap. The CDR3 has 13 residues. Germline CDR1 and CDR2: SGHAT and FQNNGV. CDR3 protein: CASSRRVNNEQFF. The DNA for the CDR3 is TGTGCCAGCTCACGAAGGGTGAACAATGAGCAGTTCTTC.

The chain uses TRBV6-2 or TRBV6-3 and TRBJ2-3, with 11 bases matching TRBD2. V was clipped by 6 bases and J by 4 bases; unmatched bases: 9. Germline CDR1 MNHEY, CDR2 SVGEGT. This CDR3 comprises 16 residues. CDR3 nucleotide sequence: TGTGCCAGCAGCCACGGCCTAGCGGGGGGTCCAGATACGCAGTATTTT. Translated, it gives CASSHGLAGGPDTQYF.

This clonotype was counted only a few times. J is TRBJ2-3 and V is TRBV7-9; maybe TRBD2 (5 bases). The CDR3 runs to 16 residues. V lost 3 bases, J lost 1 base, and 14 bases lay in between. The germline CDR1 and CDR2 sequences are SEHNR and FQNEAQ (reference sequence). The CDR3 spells CASSFGEAIRTDTQYF. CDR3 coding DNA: TGTGCCAGCAGCTTCGGGGAAGCCATACGCACAGATACGCAGTATTTT.

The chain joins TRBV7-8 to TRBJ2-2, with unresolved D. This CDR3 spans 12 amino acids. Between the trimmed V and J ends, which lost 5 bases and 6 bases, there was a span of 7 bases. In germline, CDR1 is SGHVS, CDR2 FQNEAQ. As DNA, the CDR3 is TGTGCCAGCAGCCCCCGTCCCGGGGAGCTGTTTTTT. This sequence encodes CASSPRPGELFF.

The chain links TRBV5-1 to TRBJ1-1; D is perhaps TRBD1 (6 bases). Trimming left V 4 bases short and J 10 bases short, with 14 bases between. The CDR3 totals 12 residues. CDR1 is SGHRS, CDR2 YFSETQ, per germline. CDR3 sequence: CASSLPGQSAFF. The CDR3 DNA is TGCGCCAGCAGCCTCCCGGGACAATCAGCTTTCTTT.

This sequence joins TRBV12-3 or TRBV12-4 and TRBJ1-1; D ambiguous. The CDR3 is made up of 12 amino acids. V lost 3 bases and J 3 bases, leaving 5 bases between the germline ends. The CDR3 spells CASSFAYTEAFF. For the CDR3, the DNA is TGTGCCAGCAGTTTCGCGTACACTGAAGCTTTCTTT.

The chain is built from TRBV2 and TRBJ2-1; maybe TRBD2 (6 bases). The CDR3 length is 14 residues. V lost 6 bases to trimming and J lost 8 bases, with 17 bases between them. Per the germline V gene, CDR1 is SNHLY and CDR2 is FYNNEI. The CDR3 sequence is CASRDGGFSYEQFF. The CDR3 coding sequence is TGTGCCAGCAGGGACGGAGGGTTTTCTTATGAGCAGTTCTTC. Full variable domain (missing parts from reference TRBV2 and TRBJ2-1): EPEVTQTPSHQVTQMGQEVILRCVPISNHLYFYWYRQILGQKVEFLVSFYNNEISEKSEIFDDQFSVERPDGSNFTLKIRSTKLEDSAMYFCASRDGGFSYEQFFGPGTRLTVL.

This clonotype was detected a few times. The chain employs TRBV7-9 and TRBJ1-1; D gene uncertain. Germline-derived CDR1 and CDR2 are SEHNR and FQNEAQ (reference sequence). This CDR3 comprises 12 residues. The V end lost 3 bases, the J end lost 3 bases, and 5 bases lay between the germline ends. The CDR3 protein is CASSFLDTEAFF. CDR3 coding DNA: TGTGCCAGCAGCTTCCTGGACACTGAAGCTTTCTTT.

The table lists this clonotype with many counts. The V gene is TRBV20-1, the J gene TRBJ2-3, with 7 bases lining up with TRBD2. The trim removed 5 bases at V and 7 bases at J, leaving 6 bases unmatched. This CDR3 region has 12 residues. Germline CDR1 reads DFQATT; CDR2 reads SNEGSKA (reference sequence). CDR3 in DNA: TGCAGTGCTCTGGGGGGGTGGTATACGCAGTATTTT. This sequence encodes CSALGGWYTQYF.

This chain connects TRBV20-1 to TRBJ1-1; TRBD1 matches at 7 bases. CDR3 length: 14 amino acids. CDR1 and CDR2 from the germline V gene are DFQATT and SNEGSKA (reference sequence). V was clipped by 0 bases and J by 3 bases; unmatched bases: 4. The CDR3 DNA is TGCAGTGCTAGAGACCCGACAGGGTACACTGAAGCTTTCTTT. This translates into CSARDPTGYTEAFF.

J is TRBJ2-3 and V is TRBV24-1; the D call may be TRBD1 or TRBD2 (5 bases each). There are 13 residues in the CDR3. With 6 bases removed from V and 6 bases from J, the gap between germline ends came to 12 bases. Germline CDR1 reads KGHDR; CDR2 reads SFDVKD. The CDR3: CATSPGGADTQYF. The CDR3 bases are TGTGCCACCAGTCCTGGGGGAGCCGATACGCAGTATTTT.